These 19 T cell receptor beta chains came from one sample sequenced in a study of T cells after yellow fever vaccination. TCRdb reprocessed the 5' RACE reads via MiXCR and lists one record per CDR3 protein. The profile covers approximately 96,000 distinct CDR3 sequences, with approximately 9% appearing a single time and about 15% taken by the ten largest. Material: CD8+ T cells not binding an NS4B(214-222) dextramer, sorted from PBMCs, obtained roughly 14 days after the first yellow fever vaccination. These receptors originate from a man aged 18 to 30 who received the YFV17D yellow fever vaccine.

The genes are TRBV19 and TRBJ2-3; D is unclear. The CDR3 is 17 amino acids. V was cut by 1 base and J by 6 bases, with 20 bases left in between. Germline CDR1 reads LNHDA; CDR2 reads SQIVND (reference sequence). CDR3 in amino acids: CASSIGVWLPPVDTQYF. In nucleotides, the CDR3 is TGTGCCAGTAGTATAGGGGTGTGGTTGCCCCCGGTGGATACGCAGTATTTT.

The chain is built from TRBV7-9 and TRBJ2-7, with 7 positions matching TRBD1. This CDR3 is built from 13 residues. Per the germline V gene, CDR1 is SEHNR and CDR2 is FQNEAQ (reference sequence). V lost 5 bases, J lost 2 bases, and 3 bases stayed unmatched. In DNA, the CDR3 is TGTGCCAGCAGCCTTGACAGGGCCTACGAGCAGTACGTC. Protein sequence: CASSLDRAYEQYV.

This clonotype occurred many times. V is TRBV6-5 and J is TRBJ2-7, with TRBD1 as a possible D gene (6 bases). The CDR3 covers 15 residues. Germline V lookup: CDR1 MNHEY, CDR2 SVGAGI. The germline V and J ends were trimmed by 0 bases and 1 base, with 10 bases remaining between them. The chain's CDR3 is CASSYSRQESYEQYF. The CDR3, as DNA: TGTGCCAGCAGTTACTCCCGACAGGAGTCCTACGAGCAGTACTTC.

This clonotype was picked up one time. This rearrangement joins TRBV16 to TRBJ2-7, with D possibly matching TRBD1 (5 bases). The V gene lost 1 base and the J gene lost 6 bases, with 10 bases spanning the gap. Germline V CDR1 and CDR2: KGHSY, FQNENV. The CDR3 has 13 amino acids. In DNA form, the CDR3 reads TGTGCCAGCAGCCAATATTCAAGGGGCGAGCAGTACGTC. This translates into CASSQYSRGEQYV.

V usage is TRBV5-5 and J usage is TRBJ1-5; a possible D gene is TRBD1 (5 bases). This CDR3 comprises 14 residues. Germline lookup yields CDR1 SGHKS and CDR2 YYEKEE (reference sequence). The ends were cut back, 4 bases at V and 5 bases at J, with 13 bases in the middle. CDR3 protein: CASSLRDVYQPQHF. In DNA form, the CDR3 reads TGTGCCAGCAGCCTCAGGGACGTTTATCAGCCCCAGCATTTT.

This clonotype has more than one count but fewer than ten. V gene TRBV21-1 combines with J gene TRBJ2-4; the table names TRBD1, a call not compared with the DNA. TRBV21-1 is a known pseudogene. This CDR3 comprises 13 residues. This chain's CDR3 is CASTPQGKNIQYF. CDR3 in DNA: TGTGCCAGCACGCCACAGGGAAAAAACATTCAGTACTTC.

The rearrangement links TRBV7-9 to TRBJ2-7; D is unresolved. Trimming shortened V by 2 bases and J by 2 bases, and 4 bases separated the two germline ends. The germline gives CDR1 SEHNR, CDR2 FQNEAQ (reference sequence). The length of the CDR3 is 12 residues. The DNA for the CDR3 is TGTGCCAGCAGCTTATCCCCCTACGAGCAGTACGTC. Translation gives CASSLSPYEQYV.

V usage is TRBV11-2 and J usage is TRBJ2-7; D might be TRBD2 (6 bases). The germline CDR1 and CDR2 sequences are SGHAT and FQNNGV. V lost 4 bases to trimming and J lost 1 base, with 17 bases between them. This CDR3 has 16 residues. CDR3 protein: CASSSMDGLTSYEQYV. As DNA, the CDR3 is TGTGCCAGCAGCTCCATGGACGGACTAACGTCCTACGAGCAGTACGTC.

Only a few counts were recorded for this clonotype. V gene TRBV9 combines with J gene TRBJ2-7; a weak D match, TRBD1 (5 bases). This CDR3 has 13 amino acids. The germline V gene encodes CDR1 SGDLS and CDR2 YYNGEE. Deletions cut 0 bases from V and 6 bases from J, with 10 bases between. The CDR3 loop is CASSVGTGGEQYF. The DNA of the CDR3 is TGTGCCAGCAGCGTAGGTACAGGCGGCGAGCAGTACTTC. Full variable domain (missing parts from reference TRBV9 and TRBJ2-7): DSGVTQTPKHLITATGQRVTLRCSPRSGDLSVYWYQQSLDQGLQFLIQYYNGEERAKGNILERFSAQQFPDLHSELNLSSLELGDSALYFCASSVGTGGEQYFGPGTRLTVT.

The sample holds a few counts of this clonotype. The chain links TRBV5-4 to TRBJ2-1; tentative D call: TRBD1 (5 bases). Trimming left V 2 bases short and J 7 bases short, with 7 bases between. Germline V gene lookup returns CDR1 SGHNT and CDR2 YYREEE (reference sequence). This CDR3 has 12 amino acids. The CDR3 region has the DNA TGTGCCAGCAGCTTAGGGGTGAATGAGCAGTTCTTC. Translated: CASSLGVNEQFF.

This sequence joins TRBV27 and TRBJ2-1; TRBD2 aligns across 14 bases. Germline lookup yields CDR1 MNHEY and CDR2 SMNVEV (reference sequence). V lost 5 bases, J lost 8 bases, and 8 bases stayed unmatched. The CDR3 totals 16 residues. Here the CDR3 DNA reads TGTGCCAGCAGTAAAGGGACTAGCGGGGGTAGGCATGAGCAGTTCTTC. As protein: CASSKGTSGGRHEQFF.

This rearrangement joins TRBV7-9 to TRBJ1-1, with TRBD1 as a possible D gene (5 bases). V shed 3 bases and J shed 0 bases, with 8 bases lying between them. The CDR3 is made up of 14 amino acids. The germline gives CDR1 SEHNR, CDR2 FQNEAQ (reference sequence). The CDR3 spells CASSFTGMNTEAFF. CDR3 bases: TGTGCCAGCAGCTTTACAGGTATGAACACTGAAGCTTTCTTT.

This clonotype was counted at least ten times. The chain carries TRBV6-1 and TRBJ1-4; the D is unclear. This CDR3 spans 15 amino acids. CDR1 and CDR2 (germline): MNHNS, SASEGT. Trimming pared 4 bases from V and 0 bases from J, leaving 9 bases between. CDR3 sequence reads: CASSASLATNEKLFF. In DNA, the CDR3 is TGTGCCAGCAGTGCCTCTCTGGCAACTAATGAAAAACTGTTTTTT.

This clonotype occurred many times. The chain joins TRBV7-3 to TRBJ1-2; TRBD1 might be the D (6 bases). The germline gives CDR1 SGHTA, CDR2 FQGTGA. This CDR3 has 14 residues. Trimming stripped 0 bases from V and 8 bases from J, with 13 bases between. This CDR3 reads CASSLTGPGEGYTF. As DNA, the CDR3 is TGTGCCAGCAGCTTAACGGGGCCAGGGGAAGGCTACACCTTC. Full variable domain (remainder filled in from reference TRBV7-3 and TRBJ1-2): GAGVSQTPSNKVTEKGKYVELRCDPISGHTALYWYRQSLGQGPEFLIYFQGTGAADDSGLPNDRFFAVRPEGSVSTLKIQRTERGDSAVYLCASSLTGPGEGYTFGSGTRLTVV.

The sample holds a few counts of this clonotype. The V gene is TRBV4-3, the J gene TRBJ2-7; D unresolved. The CDR3 runs to 15 residues. In germline, CDR1 is LGHNA, CDR2 YSLEER. With 0 bases removed from V and 0 bases from J, the gap between germline ends came to 9 bases. In DNA, the CDR3 is TGCGCCAGCAGCCAAGATTGGTCTAGCTCCTACGAGCAGTACTTC. Translating it yields CASSQDWSSSYEQYF.

This clonotype was observed a few times. The chain has TRBV7-8 and TRBJ2-6; D is unclear. This CDR3 spans 14 amino acids. Germline CDR1 and CDR2: SGHVS and FQNEAQ. Trimming took 3 bases from V and 2 from J, leaving 5 bases between them. CDR3 amino acids: CASSFEAGANVLTF. DNA of the CDR3: TGTGCCAGCAGCTTTGAGGCTGGGGCCAACGTCCTGACTTTC.

The chain uses TRBV4-3 and TRBJ1-1, with 7 bases that match TRBD1. Germline-derived CDR1 and CDR2 are LGHNA and YSLEER. V was clipped by 3 bases and J by 1 base; unmatched bases: 5. This CDR3 spans 15 amino acids. The CDR3 sequence is CASSQEQGSNTEAFF. CDR3 coding DNA: TGCGCCAGCAGCCAGGAACAGGGGTCGAACACTGAAGCTTTCTTT.

This chain links TRBV7-2 with TRBJ2-3; no reliable D call. V lost 3 bases and J 0 bases, leaving 10 bases between the germline ends. Looked up from germline, CDR1 is SGHTA and CDR2 is FQGNSA. There are 15 residues in the CDR3. CDR3 in amino acids: CASSLRFSSTDTQYF. In DNA, the CDR3 is TGTGCCAGCAGCTTGAGGTTCTCTAGCACAGATACGCAGTATTTT.

This clonotype was observed at least ten times. This rearrangement joins TRBV5-1 to TRBJ2-1; 8 nucleotides line up with TRBD1. The germline CDR1 and CDR2 sequences are SGHRS and YFSETQ. With V trimmed by 1 base and J by 4 bases, 4 bases remained unmatched. The CDR3 sequence is 15 residues long. Here the CDR3 reads CASSLRDRGYNEQFF. The CDR3 region has the DNA TGCGCCAGCAGCTTGCGTGACAGGGGTTACAATGAGCAGTTCTTC.